The 28 T cell receptor beta chains below all came from one sample that was sequenced in a study of blood T cell repertoires in COVID-19. Some clones are missing from TCRdb's copy, which holds only in-frame ones; the method was immunoSEQ multiplex PCR. The sample records under 140,000 clones, 88% being singletons. The sample taken for sequencing was peripheral blood. The receptors come from a woman in her 50s with acute or convalescent COVID-19.

The chain carries TRBV20-1 and TRBJ1-2; D unresolved. Germline CDR1 is DFQATT and CDR2 is SNEGSKA (reference sequence). Trimming took 3 bases from V and 5 from J, leaving 13 bases between them. The CDR3 sequence is 13 residues long. CDR3: CSASGEQAYGYTF. CDR3 in DNA: TGCAGTGCTAGTGGGGAGCAGGCGTATGGCTACACCTTC.

The chain is built from TRBV7-2 and TRBJ2-7; maybe TRBD2 (6 bases). CDR3 length: 13 residues. With 2 bases removed from V and 6 bases from J, the gap between germline ends came to 11 bases. CDR1 and CDR2 (germline): SGHTA, FQGNSA. The CDR3 sequence is CASSLSGSSEQYF. CDR3 DNA: TGTGCCAGCAGCTTATCCGGGAGTAGCGAGCAGTACTTC.

The chain carries TRBV5-8 and TRBJ1-4; 8 bases line up with TRBD1. The CDR3 is made up of 16 amino acids. Trimming cost V 3 bases and J 3 bases; bases outside gene matches: 7. The V gene's germline CDR1 is SGHTS and CDR2 YDEGEE. The CDR3 here is CASSSGQGGANEKLFF. The DNA of the CDR3 is TGTGCCAGCAGCTCAGGACAGGGCGGAGCTAATGAAAAACTGTTTTTT. Using reference TRBV5-8 and TRBJ1-4 for the parts outside the CDR3, the full variable domain is EAGVTQSPTHLIKTRGQQATLRCSPISGHTSVYWYQQALGLGLQFLLWYDEGEERNRGNFPPRFSGRQFPNYSSELNVNALELEDSALYLCASSSGQGGANEKLFFGSGTQLSVL.

The rearrangement joins TRBV5-1 to TRBJ1-6; D ambiguous. This CDR3 has 15 residues. V shed 0 bases and J shed 7 bases, with 11 bases lying between them. The germline CDR1 and CDR2 sequences are SGHRS and YFSETQ. The CDR3 DNA sequence: TGCGCCAGCAGCTTGGCGGTGGACTTAAATTCACCCCTCCACTTT. It specifies CASSLAVDLNSPLHF.

The chain is built from TRBV10-1 and TRBJ1-5, with TRBD1 matching over 8 bases. Germline assignment: CDR1 WNHNN and CDR2 SYGVQD (reference sequence). V dropped 0 bases and J dropped 2; count of bases not matched to a gene: 6. This CDR3 is built from 17 residues. The CDR3 coding sequence is TGCGCCAGCAGTGAGTCTTTCAGGGGGCCTGGCAATCAGCCCCAGCATTTT. Encoded protein: CASSESFRGPGNQPQHF.

This rearrangement joins TRBV5-1 to TRBJ2-2; 8 positions agree with TRBD2. The V and J ends lost 3 bases and 5 bases, in that order; junction bases with no gene match: 18. Per the germline V gene, CDR1 is SGHRS and CDR2 is YFSETQ. The CDR3 consists of 19 residues. CDR3 region: CASSSRHSGAGGLTGELFF. In DNA form, the CDR3 reads TGCGCCAGCAGCTCCCGACACTCGGGGGCGGGAGGATTGACCGGGGAGCTGTTTTTT.

Worth noting for this clone: One end of the junction does not line up with germline, which may come from a read error. V is TRBV3-1 (or the pseudogene TRBV3-2) and J is TRBJ1-5, with D possibly TRBD1 on 5 matching bases. Germline V CDR1 and CDR2: LGHDT, YNNKEL (reference sequence). The CDR3 is 14 residues long. CDR3 DNA: TGTGCCAGCAGCCAAGGGACAAGCACTCAGCCCCAGCATTTT. Translation gives CASSQGTSTQPQHF.

This clone was detected a few times. The rearrangement joins TRBV7-2 to TRBJ1-3; the D is unclear. This CDR3 spans 14 amino acids. With 5 bases removed from V and 2 bases from J, the gap between germline ends came to 10 bases. Germline CDR1 is SGHTA and CDR2 is FQGNSA. The CDR3 DNA is TGTGCCAGCAGCCTCCCGGGAGCTGGAAACACCATATATTTT. Encoded protein: CASSLPGAGNTIYF.

This clone was recorded a few times. The chain links TRBV7-2 to TRBJ2-1, with D perhaps TRBD2 (6 bases). Deletions cut 0 bases from V and 9 bases from J, with 12 bases between. This CDR3 is 14 amino acids long. Germline V gene lookup returns CDR1 SGHTA and CDR2 FQGNSA. CDR3 loop: CASSLAGGRIEQFF. The CDR3 region has the DNA TGTGCCAGCAGCTTAGCTGGAGGGAGGATTGAGCAGTTCTTC.

V is TRBV28 and J is TRBJ1-2, with TRBD1 matching over 12 bases. The J segment lost 7 bases and the V segment lost 3 bases, leaving 6 bases of the junction unmatched. The CDR3 covers 15 residues. Looked up from germline, CDR1 is MDHEN and CDR2 is SYDVKM. The CDR3 here is CASSFMGTGGFGYTF. The CDR3 DNA reads as TGTGCCAGCAGTTTTATGGGGACAGGGGGCTTTGGCTACACCTTC.

The V gene is TRBV10-2, the J gene TRBJ2-7; TRBD2 matches at 9 bases. The V gene end was trimmed by 0 bases and the J gene end by 5 bases; junction bases not matched to a gene: 8. Germline-derived CDR1 and CDR2 are WSHSY and SAAADI. The CDR3 has 16 amino acids. CDR3 amino acids: CASSESLSSGSNEQYF. The CDR3 region has the DNA TGCGCCAGCAGTGAGTCTTTAAGTAGCGGGAGTAACGAGCAGTACTTC.

The V call is TRBV7-9, the J call TRBJ2-5; 8 nucleotides agree with TRBD1. The CDR3 loop spans 18 amino acids. With 6 bases clipped from V and 4 bases from J, the junction kept 19 bases outside the gene matches. From germline, CDR1 is SEHNR and CDR2 FQNEAQ (reference sequence). This CDR3 reads CASRLTGTGVSAVETQYF. The CDR3 DNA reads as TGTGCCAGCAGGCTGACCGGGACAGGCGTCTCTGCCGTAGAGACCCAGTACTTC.

The DNA for the CDR3 is TGTGCCAGCAGCCCGGACAGGGTCACAGATACGCAGTATTTT. Residues: CASSPDRVTDTQYF. The chain couples TRBV7-8 to TRBJ2-3; 8 bases are shared with TRBD1. The CDR3 contains 14 residues. Trimming cost V 5 bases and J 2 bases; bases outside gene matches: 3. Looked up from germline, CDR1 is SGHVS and CDR2 is FQNEAQ.

The chain has TRBV24-1 and TRBJ2-1; unclear D gene. CDR1 and CDR2 (germline): KGHDR, SFDVKD. V lost 1 base, J lost 3 bases, and 3 bases lay in between. CDR3 length: 13 amino acids. The DNA of the CDR3 is TGTGCCACCAGTGATTTTAGCTACAATGAGCAGTTCTTC. Translation: CATSDFSYNEQFF.

This clone was picked up a small number of times. This rearrangement joins TRBV2 to TRBJ1-5; D perhaps matches TRBD1 (5 bases). Trimming stripped 6 bases from V and 6 bases from J, with 12 bases between. The germline CDR1 and CDR2 sequences are SNHLY and FYNNEI. CDR3 length equals 13 residues. DNA for the CDR3: TGTGCCAGCAGGGCAGGGAGGGCTCAGCCCCAGCATTTT. Its protein product is CASRAGRAQPQHF.

This sequence joins TRBV6-2 or TRBV6-3 and TRBJ2-7, with TRBD1 as a possible D gene (6 bases). This CDR3 comprises 14 residues. V gave up 3 bases and J gave up 0 bases, with 9 bases separating them. Germline V lookup: CDR1 MNHEY, CDR2 SVGEGT. Here the CDR3 DNA reads TGTGCCAGCAGTTATGGCAGGGGCTCCTACGAGCAGTACTTC. This codes for CASSYGRGSYEQYF.

The chain uses TRBV3-1 (or the pseudogene TRBV3-2) and TRBJ1-4, with 9 bases lining up with TRBD1. Per germline, CDR1 LGHDT and CDR2 YNNKEL (reference sequence). Losses at the gene ends were 0 bases for V and 7 bases for J; bases not matched to a gene: 6. The CDR3 contains 16 residues. This chain's CDR3 is CASSQEGTGYREKLFF. CDR3 coding DNA: TGTGCCAGCAGCCAAGAAGGGACAGGGTATCGTGAAAAACTGTTTTTT.

The CDR3 loop is CASSLARAGQETQYF. DNA of the CDR3: TGTGCCAGCAGTTTAGCCAGGGCGGGGCAAGAGACCCAGTACTTC. V gene TRBV28 combines with J gene TRBJ2-5; D is possibly TRBD2 (6 bases). V was shortened by 2 bases and J by 2 bases, with 12 bases between the two germline ends. The germline V gene has CDR1 MDHEN and CDR2 SYDVKM. CDR3 length: 15 amino acids.

This clone has a single count. This rearrangement joins TRBV9 to TRBJ2-5; possible D gene TRBD1, 6 bases. This CDR3 is built from 15 residues. Trimming took off 0 bases at V and 2 bases at J, with 11 bases between the two ends. Germline assignment: CDR1 SGDLS and CDR2 YYNGEE. CDR3 residues: CASSVEDRPQETQYF. CDR3 DNA sequence: TGTGCCAGCAGCGTAGAGGACAGACCTCAAGAGACCCAGTACTTC. Looking up the rest from reference TRBV9 and TRBJ2-5 gives the full variable domain: DSGVTQTPKHLITATGQRVTLRCSPRSGDLSVYWYQQSLDQGLQFLIQYYNGEERAKGNILERFSAQQFPDLHSELNLSSLELGDSALYFCASSVEDRPQETQYFGPGTRLLVL.

This clone was found a few times. The CDR3 reads CASRPGSQSNQPQHF. The CDR3 DNA reads TGTGCCAGTAGGCCAGGGTCACAAAGCAATCAGCCCCAGCATTTT. The rearrangement uses TRBV19 and TRBJ1-5; D may be TRBD1 (5 bases). The CDR3 sequence is 15 residues long. CDR1 and CDR2 (germline): LNHDA, SQIVND (reference sequence). The V end lost 6 bases, the J end lost 1 base, and 13 bases lay between the germline ends.

The chain is built from TRBV20-1 and TRBJ2-7, with D possibly being TRBD2 (6 bases). Germline CDR1 DFQATT, CDR2 SNEGSKA (reference sequence). V gave up 3 bases and J gave up 6 bases, with 15 bases separating them. The CDR3 loop spans 13 amino acids. This chain's CDR3 is CSASMEGLFEQYF. The CDR3 DNA is TGCAGTGCTAGTATGGAGGGCCTTTTCGAGCAGTACTTC.

This chain links TRBV28 with TRBJ2-3; a weak D match, TRBD2 (5 bases). Germline lookup yields CDR1 MDHEN and CDR2 SYDVKM. The CDR3 has 13 amino acids. V lost 7 bases and J 1 base, leaving 9 bases between the germline ends. In DNA form, the CDR3 reads TGTGCCAGCATCCTTAGCGGCACAGATACGCAGTATTTT. This gives the protein CASILSGTDTQYF.

In its sample, this clone was seen once. This rearrangement joins TRBV7-9 to TRBJ2-1; the match to TRBD2 covers 11 bases. In germline, CDR1 is SEHNR, CDR2 FQNEAQ (reference sequence). The CDR3 extends over 16 amino acids. V shed 5 bases and J 5 bases; nucleotides not matched to a gene: 8. The DNA of the CDR3 is TGTGCCAGCAGCCCCCCTAGCGGGAGGCTTAACAATGAGCAGTTCTTC. Protein product: CASSPPSGRLNNEQFF.

V is TRBV6-5 and J is TRBJ2-1; D is possibly TRBD2 (6 bases). This CDR3 comprises 12 residues. Germline lookup yields CDR1 MNHEY and CDR2 SVGAGI. V was pared by 5 bases and J by 7 bases, with 9 bases between. CDR3: CASSISGNEQFF. The CDR3 region has the DNA TGTGCCAGCAGTATCAGCGGGAATGAGCAGTTCTTC.

The V gene is TRBV28, the J gene TRBJ1-5; unclear D gene. V lost 1 base and J lost 4, with 11 bases in between. The CDR3 length is 15 residues. Germline V gene lookup returns CDR1 MDHEN and CDR2 SYDVKM. CDR3 sequence: CASSLFSPQNQPQHF. CDR3 in DNA: TGTGCCAGCAGTTTATTCTCGCCACAGAATCAGCCCCAGCATTTT. Drawing the rest from reference TRBV28 and TRBJ1-5, the complete variable domain is DVKVTQSSRYLVKRTGEKVFLECVQDMDHENMFWYRQDPGLGLRLIYFSYDVKMKEKGDIPEGYSVSREKKERFSLILESASTNQTSMYLCASSLFSPQNQPQHFGDGTRLSIL.

The chain links TRBV7-8 to TRBJ2-7; 9 bases agree with TRBD1. The germline V gene encodes CDR1 SGHVS and CDR2 FQNEAQ. Unmatched junction bases numbered 11, after V lost 5 bases and J lost 9 bases. This CDR3 contains 14 residues. CDR3 residues: CASSGRQGGNRQYF. The CDR3 region has the DNA TGTGCCAGCAGCGGCAGACAGGGGGGGAATCGGCAGTACTTC.

The genes are TRBV2 and TRBJ2-3; 10 bases align to TRBD2. CDR1 and CDR2 (germline): SNHLY, FYNNEI. The CDR3 extends over 17 amino acids. V dropped 2 bases and J dropped 6; count of bases not matched to a gene: 11. The CDR3 DNA is TGTGCCAGCAGTGAACTAGCGGGAGTACAAAAGCCGGATACGCAGTATTTT. Amino acids: CASSELAGVQKPDTQYF.

In this sample, this clone turned up once. The chain recombines TRBV2 with TRBJ2-1, with a possible D match to TRBD2 (6 bases). The germline V gene has CDR1 SNHLY and CDR2 FYNNEI. The CDR3 is made up of 12 amino acids. The germline V and J ends were trimmed by 1 base and 11 bases, with 9 bases remaining between them. The CDR3 DNA reads as TGTGCCAGCAGTGAAGTCCTAGCGCAGCAGTTCTTC. Its translation: CASSEVLAQQFF.